The sequence of this T cell receptor beta chain was determined in a study of shared clonotypes between healthy human individuals. Study-wide results and caveats: In a handful of donors, around 4.5% of naive CD4 clonotypes appeared in common.

Details on this clone: Its target is not known.

The repertoire was sequenced with immunoSEQ multiplex PCR; TCRdb's copy has only in-frame clones and lacks some. This sample carries fewer than 850,000 clones, 95% to 97% of them seen once, and the ten largest clones take roughly 0.23%. CDR1 is MDHEN and CDR2 is SYDVKM in the germline V gene. V lost 4 bases to trimming and J lost 6 bases; unmatched junction nucleotides: 6. This CDR3 is 14 amino acids long. Positive CCR7 selection of CD45RO-negative cells yielded the naive CD8 cells, and terminally differentiated effector memory CD45RA+ cells were excluded. The receptor was derived from a man under 40 in good health. The sequenced sample consisted of naive CD8+ T cells sorted from blood. The chain is built from TRBV28 and TRBJ2-3, with 8 bases identical to TRBD1. CDR3 sequence reads: CASSSGTGFDTQYF. In DNA form, the CDR3 reads TGTGCCAGCAGTTCCGGGACAGGTTTCGATACGCAGTATTTT.